The rows below give T cell receptor beta chains drawn from one sample of a study of blood T cell repertoires in COVID-19. Measured with immunoSEQ multiplex PCR; TCRdb has only the in-frame clones, and not every one. The table records around 100,000 clones, 90% of them present only once. Sequencing was performed on peripheral blood. The receptors shown here come from a man over 45 with acute or convalescent COVID-19. Each CDR3 is given with its conserved first and last residue. D genes are given only for firm matches. Clone size is given for some rows only: seen once, a few or many times, or a class if the clone is expanded.

d_gene	abundance	v_gene	j_gene	CDR3nt	CDR3aa
.	.	TRBV27	TRBJ1-1	TGTGCCAGCAGCGTCGGACAGCTGAACACTGAAGCTTTCTTT	CASSVGQLNTEAFF
.	.	TRBV1	TRBJ2-1	TGCACCAGCAGCCAAGAGAGGACTAGCGGGGCCACCTCCTACAATGAGCAGTTCTTC	CTSSQERTSGATSYNEQFF
TRBD2	.	TRBV10-3	TRBJ2-3	TGTGCCATCAGTGAGGGACTAGCGGGCAAATCGGGCACAGATACGCAGTATTTT	CAISEGLAGKSGTDTQYF
.	.	TRBV27	TRBJ1-2	TGTGCCAGCAGTTTATCTTCGGGGAATGACTATGGCTACACCTTC	CASSLSSGNDYGYTF
TRBD2	.	TRBV7-8	TRBJ2-5	TGTGCCAGCAGCACGGGAGGGCCCCAGGCCGTTGAGACCCAGTACTTC	CASSTGGPQAVETQYF
TRBD1	.	TRBV30	TRBJ2-1	TGTGCCTGGAGTGTCAGGCCAGGGGGCACAGATGAGCAGTTCTTC	CAWSVRPGGTDEQFF
.	few	TRBV6-5	TRBJ1-3	TGTGCCAGCAGCCAATACAGCTCTGGAAACACCATATATTTT	CASSQYSSGNTIYF
TRBD1	.	TRBV5-4	TRBJ2-2	TGTGCCAGCAGCCGAACAGGGGGCAACACCGGGGAGCTGTTTTTT	CASSRTGGNTGELFF
.	.	TRBV6-6	TRBJ1-4	TGTGCCAGCAGTTCGCAGGGTGCAACTAATGAAAAACTGTTTTTT	CASSSQGATNEKLFF
TRBD2	.	TRBV3-1/TRBV3-2	TRBJ2-7	TGTGCCAGCAGCCCCCCAAGCGCGAGGGAGGGCTACGAGCAGTACTTC	CASSPPSAREGYEQYF
TRBD1	.	TRBV5-1	TRBJ1-5	TGCGCCAGCAGCTCCGGGACAGATAGCAATCAGCCCCAGCATTTT	CASSSGTDSNQPQHF
.	.	TRBV11-2	TRBJ1-2	TGTGCCAGCAGCTTATCAGGGTGGGGCTATGGCTACACCTTC	CASSLSGWGYGYTF
TRBD1	.	TRBV29-1	TRBJ1-1	TGCAGCGTTGTGGACAGGGCCTCTGGGGCTTTCTTT	CSVVDRASGAFF
.	once	TRBV12-3/TRBV12-4	TRBJ2-1	TGTGCCAGTAGGAGGGTAGCTGAGCAGTTCTTC	CASRRVAEQFF
.	.	TRBV6-2/TRBV6-3	TRBJ2-1	TGTGCCAGCAGTAAGGCGGGGACCCAGGGTGAGCAGTTCTTC	CASSKAGTQGEQFF
.	.	TRBV4-1	TRBJ2-7	TGCGCCAGCAGCCTAGGGAGCCTCAGCTCCTACGAGCAGTACTTC	CASSLGSLSSYEQYF
TRBD1	.	TRBV3-1/TRBV3-2	TRBJ1-1	TGTGCCAGCAGCCACACGGACAGGTTGAGCACTGAAGCTTTCTTT	CASSHTDRLSTEAFF
.	.	TRBV5-1	TRBJ1-2	TGCGCCAGCAGCTTGGTAAGCGGTACTAACTATGGCTACACCTTC	CASSLVSGTNYGYTF
.	.	TRBV10-3	TRBJ2-5	TGTGCCATCAGTGAGTCTGGACAGTGGGGGACCCAGTACTTC	CAISESGQWGTQYF
TRBD2	few	TRBV7-7	TRBJ2-1	TGTGCCAGCAGCTTAGACGGAAACGGGAGGAGGGAGCAGTTCTTC	CASSLDGNGRREQFF
.	.	TRBV5-4	TRBJ2-7	TGTGCCAGCAGCTTGGGAACGGTTAGCTCCTACGAGCAGTACTTC	CASSLGTVSSYEQYF
TRBD2	.	TRBV3-1/TRBV3-2	TRBJ2-7	TGTGCCAGCAGCCACTTGGGACTAGCGGGAGTCGAGCAGTACTTC	CASSHLGLAGVEQYF
TRBD1	.	TRBV9	TRBJ2-3	TGTGCCAGCAGCGCCACAGGGGGGATCACAGATACGCAGTATTTT	CASSATGGITDTQYF
TRBD1	once	TRBV7-6	TRBJ2-2	TGTGCCAGCAGCCTGGGACAGGGAGGAACCGGGGAGCTGTTTTTT	CASSLGQGGTGELFF
.	few	TRBV19	TRBJ1-4	TGTGCCAGTAGTATCCCGGGTGTGGTACGTGAAAAACTGTTTTTT	CASSIPGVVREKLFF
TRBD1	.	TRBV7-9	TRBJ2-5	TGTGCCAGCAGCTTAGACCGCAGGGGGCTAGGGACCCAGTACTTC	CASSLDRRGLGTQYF
TRBD1	.	TRBV5-1	TRBJ1-1	TGCGCCAGCAGCTTGGTAGGGGGCGCGAACACTGAAGCTTTCTTT	CASSLVGGANTEAFF
.	.	TRBV19	TRBJ1-2	TGTGCCAGTAGTTCCCTGTCCCTTACCAGGGGTAAAATCTATGGCTACACCTTC	CASSSLSLTRGKIYGYTF
TRBD1	few	TRBV30	TRBJ1-6	TGTGCCTGGGCCCGTCCGGGACAGGGTATTCGAACCCTCCACTTT	CAWARPGQGIRTLHF
.	.	TRBV30	TRBJ2-7	TGTGCCTTTAGCCCCGGGACAACTTACGAGCAGTACTTC	CAFSPGTTYEQYF
.	.	TRBV7-2	TRBJ2-5	TGTGCCAGCAGCTTAGGACCGGCAGGGCCTGTCTTTCAAGAGACCCAGTACTTC	CASSLGPAGPVFQETQYF